A selection of T cell receptor beta chains follows, all from one sample in a study of OX40 agonist ivuxolimab in advanced cancers. TCRdb's table, derived via immunoSEQ multiplex PCR, lists solely in-frame clones and lacks some. The sample lists tens of thousands of clones, roughly 80% occurring once. This specimen consisted of CD4+ or CD8+ T cells sorted from blood, obtained in a trial of the OX40 agonist ivuxolimab. The receptor set was obtained from an adult with an advanced solid tumor such as melanoma, head and neck, liver or kidney cancer. The CDR3 runs from the conserved cysteine through the conserved F or W.

J gene | CDR3 length | V gene | CDR3 protein
TRBJ1-6 | 14 | TRBV11-2 | CASTAYTGNSPLHF
TRBJ1-2 | 11 | TRBV28 | CASRLSSGYTF
TRBJ2-2 | 13 | TRBV11-3 | CASSLVQTGELFF
TRBJ1-4 | 12 | TRBV6-5 | CASSSTGDKLFF
TRBJ1-3 | 16 | TRBV18 | CASSQNGGRRRDTIYF
TRBJ1-1 | 14 | TRBV9 | CASSVGGSYTEAFF
TRBJ2-2 | 15 | TRBV19 | CASRTGTGNTGELFF
TRBJ2-1 | 16 | TRBV5-1 | CASSQAPGQAMNEQFF
TRBJ2-1 | 15 | TRBV27 | CASSLSGQGKNEQFF
TRBJ1-1 | 13 | TRBV19 | CASSGRGSTEAFF
TRBJ2-1 | 16 | TRBV27 | CASSFRLGGIDNEQFF
TRBJ2-2 | 13 | TRBV11-2 | CASSLGLREELFF
TRBJ2-5 | 14 | TRBV2 | CASNPRTGQETQYF
TRBJ2-1 | 16 | TRBV5-1 | CASSLVAAGGIYEQFF
TRBJ1-2 | 13 | TRBV2 | CASSAAGTQGYTF
TRBJ2-1 | 12 | TRBV4-1 | CASNDRGHEQFF
TRBJ2-3 | 12 | TRBV30 | CASQAGTDTQYF
TRBJ1-4 | 15 | TRBV7-9 | CASSSVRGQGEKLFF
TRBJ2-3 | 15 | TRBV27 | CASRRGTSGTDTQYF
TRBJ1-2 | 12 | TRBV29-1 | CSVGTGTYGYTF
TRBJ1-1 | 14 | TRBV2 | CASSGALGSTEAFF
TRBJ2-4 | 12 | TRBV6-6 | CASSFQKNIQYF
TRBJ1-3 | 11 | TRBV14 | CASSHEDTIYF
TRBJ2-2 | 14 | TRBV7-2 | CASTWDYNTGELFF
TRBJ1-5 | 18 | TRBV28 | CASSLWWSRVLSDQPQHF
TRBJ2-3 | 11 | TRBV6-1 | CASSRGDTQYF
TRBJ2-3 | 14 | TRBV9 | CASSVRTNTDTQYF
TRBJ1-5 | 14 | TRBV18 | CASSPEGNNQPQHF
TRBJ1-3 | 14 | TRBV7-9 | CASSLGDYGNTIYF